What follows describes a single TCR beta chain. Its cognate antigen is unknown. Germline loops: CDR1 SGHRS, CDR2 YFSETQ. V lost 4 bases, J lost 0 bases, and 11 bases lay in between. The CDR3 has 15 residues. The sample comes from a study of T cell responses to AZD1222 COVID-19 vaccine. General study points: Baseline seropositivity characterized only a handful of AZD1222 recipients. Clonal diversity was possibly underestimated, and white British individuals and females predominated among donors. Vaccine-related CD4 TCRs covered spike, predominating at 160-218 and 743-854.

Profiled with immunoSEQ multiplex PCR; TCRdb holds only in-frame clones, not every one. The table includes 110,000 to 150,000 clones, 85% to 90% detected once. The gene calls are TRBV5-1 and TRBJ1-3; D not resolved. The source is an adult in good health. This material consisted of peripheral blood, taken on day 0 of AZD1222 vaccination. CDR3 amino acids: CASSPPFNSGNTIYF. For the CDR3, the DNA is TGCGCCAGCAGCCCTCCCTTCAACTCTGGAAACACCATATATTTT.